This T cell receptor (beta chain) emerged from a study of control samples from healthy donors and cancer patients. Repertoires were generated with immunoSEQ multiplex PCR, while TCRdb's copy carries only in-frame clones and drops some. The sample includes about 120,000 clones, approximately 92% of them seen just once. CDR1 is LNHDA, CDR2 SQIVND, per germline (reference sequence). V was cut by 4 bases and J by 4 bases, with 11 bases left in between. This CDR3 is 15 amino acids long. The specimen was PBMCs. The rearrangement joins TRBV19 to TRBJ2-6, with D perhaps assigned TRBD1 or TRBD2 (5 bases each). This clonotype was obtained from a man older than 75 with head and neck cancer. CDR3 in amino acids: CASSTRGPGANVLTF. CDR3 coding DNA: TGTGCCAGTAGTACCCGGGGACCGGGGGCCAACGTCCTGACTTTC.